Below are 10 T cell receptor beta chains sequenced from a single sample in a study of CD8 T cells in acute hepatitis C reinfection. As for time point: naive CD8 control sorted from an acute-time-point sample. The protocol was immunoSEQ multiplex PCR, while the TCRdb copy is restricted to in-frame clones and leaves out a portion. The sample contains about 38,000 clones, approximately 85% of which appear only once. The material sequenced was naive CD8+ T cells from PBMCs. The receptors come from a woman younger than 35 who spontaneously cleared hepatitis C infection.

This clone appeared once. The chain has TRBV2 and TRBJ2-6, with TRBD2 matching 7 bases. Per the germline V gene, CDR1 is SNHLY and CDR2 is FYNNEI. The J segment lost 0 bases and the V segment lost 0 bases, leaving 8 bases of the junction unmatched. The CDR3 runs to 19 residues. DNA for the CDR3: TGTGCCAGCAGTGAAGCGCCCGGGAGGTTCCACTCTGGGGCCAACGTCCTGACTTTC. The encoded protein is CASSEAPGRFHSGANVLTF.

The chain couples TRBV11-3 to TRBJ2-1, with D perhaps matching TRBD2 (5 bases). The V end lost 0 bases, the J end lost 11 bases, and 8 bases lay between the germline ends. The CDR3 spans 12 residues. The germline CDR1 and CDR2 sequences are SGHNT and YENEEA. The CDR3 bases are TGTGCCAGCAGCTTAGAGTCGGGGAAGCAGTTCTTC. This translates into CASSLESGKQFF.

The chain recombines TRBV27 with TRBJ1-2; D uncertain. This CDR3 region has 12 residues. V dropped 5 bases and J dropped 8 bases, with 12 bases sitting between them. The V gene's germline CDR1 is MNHEY and CDR2 SMNVEV (reference sequence). The CDR3 bases are TGTGCCAGCAGTCTGTCGGGCGACGGCTACACCTTC. This gives the protein CASSLSGDGYTF.

This chain uses TRBV7-9 with TRBJ1-5, with unresolved D. The CDR3 is 13 amino acids. Per the germline V gene, CDR1 is SEHNR and CDR2 is FQNEAQ (reference sequence). Trimming removed 1 base from V and 3 bases from J, with 4 bases in between. The CDR3 nucleotides read TGTGCCAGCAGCTTAGGTGTCAATCAGCCCCAGCATTTT. This sequence encodes CASSLGVNQPQHF. The full variable domain, rest sourced from reference TRBV7-9 and TRBJ1-5, is DTGVSQNPRHKITKRGQNVTFRCDPISEHNRLYWYRQTLGQGPEFLTYFQNEAQLEKSRLLSDRFSAERPKGSFSTLEIQRTEQGDSAMYLCASSLGVNQPQHFGDGTRLSIL.

The chain is built from TRBV9 and TRBJ2-1; weak D call: TRBD2 (5 bases). The CDR3 covers 15 residues. Trimming removed 0 bases from V and 4 bases from J, with 11 bases in between. Germline-derived CDR1 and CDR2 are SGDLS and YYNGEE. The CDR3 bases are TGTGCCAGCAGCGTAGTAACTAGTCAATACAATGAGCAGTTCTTC. Protein sequence: CASSVVTSQYNEQFF.

The CDR3 DNA is TGTGCCACATGGGACTCATCTAGCGGGAGTACAGATACGCAGTATTTT. Translation gives CATWDSSSGSTDTQYF. The chain recombines TRBV2 with TRBJ2-3; 10 nucleotides agree with TRBD2. From germline, CDR1 is SNHLY and CDR2 FYNNEI. V shed 10 bases and J 3 bases; nucleotides not matched to a gene: 13. CDR3 length: 16 amino acids.

This sequence joins TRBV27 and TRBJ2-7; no firm D call. V was pared by 3 bases and J by 0 bases, with 6 bases between. Germline V gene lookup returns CDR1 MNHEY and CDR2 SMNVEV (reference sequence). There are 13 residues in the CDR3. CDR3 nucleotide sequence: TGTGCCAGCAGTTTGAAGGGCTCCTACGAGCAGTACTTC. Translated, it gives CASSLKGSYEQYF.

This chain connects TRBV4-2 to TRBJ2-1; D is unresolved. This CDR3 is 14 amino acids long. V was shortened by 0 bases and J by 1 base, with 4 bases between the two germline ends. Germline V lookup: CDR1 LGHNA, CDR2 YNFKEQ. Here the CDR3 reads CASSQETSYNEQFF. CDR3 DNA: TGTGCCAGCAGCCAAGAGACTTCCTACAATGAGCAGTTCTTC.

This clone appeared once. The chain carries TRBV9 and TRBJ2-7; 11 bases fit TRBD1. The CDR3 has 16 residues. Losses at the gene ends were 3 bases for V and 3 bases for J; bases not matched to a gene: 8. Germline CDR1 reads SGDLS; CDR2 reads YYNGEE. CDR3 coding DNA: TGTGCCAGCAGCGGAACCGGGACAGGGGGTTTCTACGAGCAGTACTTC. Its translation: CASSGTGTGGFYEQYF.

The chain couples TRBV27 to TRBJ1-2; TRBD1 aligns across 9 bases. CDR1 MNHEY and CDR2 SMNVEV come from the germline V gene (reference sequence). The CDR3 sequence is 14 residues long. With 2 bases clipped from V and 8 bases from J, the junction kept 6 bases outside the gene matches. CDR3: CASSLKGTGRGYTF. CDR3 DNA sequence: TGTGCCAGCAGTTTAAAGGGGACAGGGAGAGGCTACACCTTC.